One and the same sample provided the 30 T cell receptor beta chains below, sequenced in a study of cytomegalovirus exposure and HLA in healthy donors. Primers: 60 Vbeta forward and 13 Jbeta reverse. Only in-frame clones appear in the TCRdb table, and some are missing; sequencing was by immunoSEQ multiplex PCR. Found here are 150,000 to 170,000 clones, 74% of them singletons; the top ten hold roughly 2.2%. Sequencing was carried out using PBMCs. The receptors come from a man in his thirties or forties in good health and CMV-seronegative.

The chain joins TRBV6-5 to TRBJ2-1; maybe TRBD1 (6 bases). CDR3 length: 11 residues. V was trimmed by 5 bases and J by 12 bases, leaving 11 bases between them. Germline CDR1 MNHEY, CDR2 SVGAGI. CDR3 nucleotides: TGTGCCAGCAGTCTCCGGGACACGCAGTTCTTC. Translation gives CASSLRDTQFF.

The chain couples TRBV29-1 to TRBJ2-2; 10 bases fit TRBD2. The CDR3 has 13 residues. The junction had 1 base not matched to a gene; V was cut back by 5 bases and J by 4 bases. Looked up from germline, CDR1 is SQVTM and CDR2 is ANQGSEA. CDR3 DNA sequence: TGCAGCGTTCTAGCGGGGGCCACCGGGGAGCTGTTTTTT. Translating gives CSVLAGATGELFF.

The chain recombines TRBV7-6 with TRBJ2-5; D remains ambiguous. Germline CDR1 SGHVS, CDR2 FNYEAQ. The length of the CDR3 is 13 residues. Trimming left V 3 bases short and J 2 bases short, with 7 bases between. DNA for the CDR3: TGTGCCAGCAGCTTCACAGTTCAAGAGACCCAGTACTTC. It encodes CASSFTVQETQYF. Supplemented by reference TRBV7-6 and TRBJ2-5, the full variable domain reads GAGVSQSPRYKVTKRGQDVALRCDPISGHVSLYWYRQALGQGPEFLTYFNYEAQQDKSGLPNDRFSAERPEGSISTLTIQRTEQRDSAMYRCASSFTVQETQYFGPGTRLLVL.

The V call is TRBV30, the J call TRBJ2-5, with 10 bases lining up with TRBD2. The CDR3 is 15 amino acids. From germline, CDR1 is GTSNPN and CDR2 SVGIG (reference sequence). J lost 5 bases, V lost 0 bases, and 6 bases had no gene match. The CDR3 DNA reads as TGTGCCTGGAGTGTAACACTAGCGGGGTGGGAGACCCAGTACTTC. It yields the protein CAWSVTLAGWETQYF.

The genes are TRBV21-1 and TRBJ1-6; the table's D call, TRBD1, has no DNA check behind it. TRBV21-1 is marked as a pseudogene. The CDR3 totals 17 residues. The CDR3 region is CASSKAPATGDNSPLHF. The CDR3 DNA follows: TGTGCCAGCAGCAAAGCTCCCGCGACAGGGGATAATTCACCCCTCCACTTT.

V gene TRBV6-1 combines with J gene TRBJ1-1, with D uncertain. Trimming shortened V by 6 bases and J by 4 bases, and 9 bases separated the two germline ends. This CDR3 contains 12 residues. CDR1 MNHNS and CDR2 SASEGT come from the germline V gene. This chain's CDR3 is CASRRVTTEAFF. The CDR3 coding sequence is TGTGCCAGCAGGAGGGTGACCACTGAAGCTTTCTTT.

The chain is built from TRBV30 and TRBJ1-2; TRBD1 is a possible D gene (6 bases). CDR3 length equals 13 residues. Germline V gene data show CDR1 as GTSNPN and CDR2 as SVGIG (reference sequence). Trimming took off 3 bases at V and 5 bases at J, with 13 bases between the two ends. The CDR3 nucleotides read TGTGCCTGGAGGGTTCGGGGGGCTTATGGCTACACCTTC. This translates into CAWRVRGAYGYTF.

The chain recombines TRBV19 with TRBJ1-5, with a possible D match to TRBD1 (6 bases). V gave up 3 bases and J gave up 10 bases, with 16 bases separating them. The CDR3 length is 14 residues. CDR1 is LNHDA, CDR2 SQIVND, per germline (reference sequence). The CDR3 region has the DNA TGTGCCAGTAGTATGAACAGGGAAGTGGGCCCCCAGCATTTT. This encodes CASSMNREVGPQHF.

This clone was detected only a few times. This chain links TRBV5-1 with TRBJ1-1, with D perhaps TRBD1 (6 bases). The germline V gene has CDR1 SGHRS and CDR2 YFSETQ. The V gene lost 2 bases and the J gene lost 4 bases, with 12 bases spanning the gap. There are 14 residues in the CDR3. The CDR3 DNA follows: TGCGCCAGCAGCTTTTCAGGACAGAGCACTGAAGCTTTCTTT. This sequence encodes CASSFSGQSTEAFF.

This clone showed up just a few times. This chain joins TRBV6-1 and TRBJ1-4; tentatively, D is TRBD1 (6 bases). Germline-derived CDR1 and CDR2 are MNHNS and SASEGT. The CDR3 runs to 15 residues. The V end was cut by 3 bases, the J end by 5 bases, with 13 bases between. This CDR3 is CASSDKTGPNEKLFF. The CDR3 nucleotides are TGTGCCAGCAGTGACAAGACAGGCCCCAATGAAAAACTGTTTTTT.

The chain recombines TRBV5-5 with TRBJ2-7; 7 bases are a match to TRBD1. Germline trimming cut 7 bases from V and 2 bases from J; bases unmatched to any gene: 9. CDR1 and CDR2 (germline): SGHKS, YYEKEE (reference sequence). There are 14 residues in the CDR3. The CDR3: CASSSGTEPYEQYF. CDR3 nucleotide sequence: TGTGCCAGCTCGTCCGGGACAGAACCCTACGAGCAGTACTTC.

The rearrangement joins TRBV5-4 to TRBJ2-5; 9 bases are shared with TRBD1. The CDR3 length is 16 residues. From germline, CDR1 is SGHNT and CDR2 YYREEE (reference sequence). J gave up 5 bases and V 3 bases, and 11 bases lay outside the gene matches. This chain's CDR3 is CASSYSGTGYMETQYF. CDR3 coding DNA: TGTGCCAGCAGCTACTCCGGGACAGGGTACATGGAGACCCAGTACTTC.

This clone was observed a handful of times. The chain couples TRBV5-5 to TRBJ1-5; D is undetermined. The CDR3 has 13 amino acids. Germline V gives CDR1 SGHKS, CDR2 YYEKEE (reference sequence). V gave up 1 base and J gave up 3 bases, with 5 bases separating them. DNA of the CDR3: TGTGCCAGCAGCTTGACAGACAATCAGCCCCAGCATTTT. It is translated as CASSLTDNQPQHF.

This chain's CDR3 is CASSPQTGDSYNEQFF. In nucleotides, the CDR3 is TGTGCCAGCAGCCCTCAGACAGGGGACTCCTACAATGAGCAGTTCTTC. This sequence joins TRBV9 and TRBJ2-1; 8 bases align to TRBD1. This CDR3 has 16 amino acids. The germline gives CDR1 SGDLS, CDR2 YYNGEE. V lost 4 bases and J lost 0; bases outside the gene matches: 6.

The chain joins TRBV6-6 to TRBJ1-1; 11 bases match TRBD1. Trimming at V came to 5 bases and at J to 3 bases, leaving 2 bases not matched to a gene. The CDR3 consists of 14 residues. Germline CDR1 reads MNHNY; CDR2 reads SVGAGI (reference sequence). The CDR3 protein is CASSKGQGDTEAFF. The CDR3 DNA sequence: TGTGCCAGCAGTAAGGGACAGGGGGACACTGAAGCTTTCTTT.

This rearrangement joins TRBV9 to TRBJ2-7; TRBD1 agrees at 8 bases. The J segment lost 0 bases and the V segment lost 3 bases, leaving 5 bases of the junction unmatched. This CDR3 contains 15 residues. Germline CDR1 and CDR2: SGDLS and YYNGEE. The CDR3 coding sequence is TGTGCCAGCAGCGCCACGGACAGGGTCTCCTACGAGCAGTACTTC. This sequence encodes CASSATDRVSYEQYF.

This chain uses TRBV15 with TRBJ2-3; 8 nucleotides agree with TRBD2. J gave up 4 bases and V 4 bases, and 7 bases lay outside the gene matches. Germline V gives CDR1 LNHNV, CDR2 YYDKDF (reference sequence). The CDR3 has 15 amino acids. As DNA, the CDR3 is TGTGCCACCAGCACTCCCGCGGGGGGCCCAGATACGCAGTATTTT. Its protein product is CATSTPAGGPDTQYF.

The CDR3 region is CAAGGDGLRNEQFF. DNA for the CDR3: TGTGCCGCCGGGGGGGACGGGCTGAGGAATGAGCAGTTCTTC. The chain links TRBV7-9 to TRBJ2-1, with 8 bases fitting TRBD2. The V gene end was trimmed by 11 bases and the J gene end by 7 bases; junction bases not matched to a gene: 13. Germline CDR1 SEHNR, CDR2 FQNEAQ (reference sequence). CDR3 length: 14 residues.

This chain uses TRBV25-1 with TRBJ1-1, with 8 positions matching TRBD1. V lost 3 bases and J lost 5; bases outside the gene matches: 8. The CDR3 contains 15 residues. CDR1 and CDR2 from the germline V gene are MGHDK and SYGVNS. The CDR3 protein is CASSDPRGLGTEAFF. CDR3 bases: TGTGCCAGCAGTGATCCCAGGGGGCTTGGAACTGAAGCTTTCTTT.

This clone was detected only a few times. The chain links TRBV6-5 to TRBJ1-5; D uncertain. V shed 2 bases and J shed 4 bases, with 9 bases lying between them. The CDR3 consists of 14 residues. The germline V gene encodes CDR1 MNHEY and CDR2 SVGAGI. CDR3 protein: CASSYDTVNQPQHF. The DNA for the CDR3 is TGTGCCAGCAGTTACGATACGGTGAATCAGCCCCAGCATTTT.

This clone was seen more than once but under ten times. The V gene is TRBV4-3, the J gene TRBJ2-7; a weak D match, TRBD2 (5 bases). CDR3 length: 15 residues. V was trimmed by 3 bases and J by 0 bases, leaving 12 bases between them. Germline CDR1 reads LGHNA; CDR2 reads YSLEER. The CDR3 reads CASSQDGVPSYEQYF. DNA of the CDR3: TGCGCCAGCAGCCAGGACGGGGTCCCCTCCTACGAGCAGTACTTC.

The rearrangement links TRBV5-4 to TRBJ2-7, with 7 bases fitting TRBD1. CDR1 SGHNT and CDR2 YYREEE come from the germline V gene (reference sequence). V trimming: 4 bases; J trimming: 4 bases; junction bases outside the gene matches: 11. The CDR3 totals 15 residues. For the CDR3, the DNA is TGTGCCAGCAGCCCCCCGACAGGGAACAGATACGAGCAGTACTTC. Translating it yields CASSPPTGNRYEQYF.

The V gene is TRBV7-9, the J gene TRBJ2-5; 11 bases agree with TRBD2. This CDR3 has 15 residues. Germline V CDR1 and CDR2: SEHNR, FQNEAQ (reference sequence). The V gene end was trimmed by 5 bases and the J gene end by 4 bases; junction bases not matched to a gene: 6. The DNA for the CDR3 is TGTGCCAGCAGCCCAAGCCTAGCGGGGGGAGAGACCCAGTACTTC. Translated, it gives CASSPSLAGGETQYF.

V usage is TRBV7-2 and J usage is TRBJ1-1, with a possible D match to TRBD1 (6 bases). Deletions cut 5 bases from V and 4 bases from J, with 17 bases between. This CDR3 has 15 amino acids. CDR1 is SGHTA, CDR2 FQGNSA, per germline. CDR3 sequence: CASSAVGGVGTEAFF. CDR3 bases: TGTGCCAGCAGCGCAGTAGGGGGGGTGGGCACTGAAGCTTTCTTT.

The chain links TRBV21-1 to TRBJ2-1; TRBD1, as called in the table, went unchecked against the DNA. TRBV21-1 is tagged as a pseudogene. The CDR3 runs 16 residues. CDR3 nucleotides: TGTGCCAGCACCTTCTGGGGCCGACCACCGGGCAATGAGCAGTTCTTC. Encoded protein: CASTFWGRPPGNEQFF.

V usage is TRBV6-1 and J usage is TRBJ2-1; 7 nucleotides line up with TRBD2. CDR3 length: 15 residues. With V trimmed by 1 base and J by 7 bases, 7 bases remained unmatched. Germline V gives CDR1 MNHNS, CDR2 SASEGT. The CDR3 DNA reads as TGTGCCAGCAGTGAAGTGGGGGGGACGGGGAATGAGCAGTTCTTC. Translation gives CASSEVGGTGNEQFF.

The chain combines TRBV25-1 with TRBJ1-6, with D uncertain. The CDR3 totals 14 residues. The ends were cut back, 1 base at V and 10 bases at J, with 11 bases in the middle. The germline gives CDR1 MGHDK, CDR2 SYGVNS. The CDR3 region has the DNA TGTGCCAGCAGTGAATTTGCAGGTGGATCACCCCTCCACTTT. Translation gives CASSEFAGGSPLHF.

CDR3 DNA sequence: TGTGCCAGCAGTGGCGGGGTAGGTGAAGCTTTCTTT. This gives the protein CASSGGVGEAFF. The genes are TRBV2 and TRBJ1-1; the D is unclear. Trimming left V 4 bases short and J 7 bases short, with 10 bases between. The CDR3 has 12 amino acids. Germline-derived CDR1 and CDR2 are SNHLY and FYNNEI.

This chain joins TRBV18 and TRBJ1-2, with D perhaps matching TRBD1 (6 bases). V was pared by 4 bases and J by 4 bases, with 16 bases between. The CDR3 runs 15 residues. Germline CDR1 is KGHSH and CDR2 is LQKENI. The DNA of the CDR3 is TGTGCCAGCTCACACCCCCGGACAGCCATCTATGGCTACACCTTC. The encoded protein is CASSHPRTAIYGYTF.

This chain uses TRBV2 with TRBJ1-4; tentative D call: TRBD1 (6 bases). The CDR3 spans 13 residues. Germline CDR1 is SNHLY and CDR2 is FYNNEI. Trimming took off 6 bases at V and 8 bases at J, with 13 bases between the two ends. As DNA, the CDR3 is TGTGCCAGCAGAGGCCCCGGACAGGAAAAACTGTTTTTT. Protein: CASRGPGQEKLFF.